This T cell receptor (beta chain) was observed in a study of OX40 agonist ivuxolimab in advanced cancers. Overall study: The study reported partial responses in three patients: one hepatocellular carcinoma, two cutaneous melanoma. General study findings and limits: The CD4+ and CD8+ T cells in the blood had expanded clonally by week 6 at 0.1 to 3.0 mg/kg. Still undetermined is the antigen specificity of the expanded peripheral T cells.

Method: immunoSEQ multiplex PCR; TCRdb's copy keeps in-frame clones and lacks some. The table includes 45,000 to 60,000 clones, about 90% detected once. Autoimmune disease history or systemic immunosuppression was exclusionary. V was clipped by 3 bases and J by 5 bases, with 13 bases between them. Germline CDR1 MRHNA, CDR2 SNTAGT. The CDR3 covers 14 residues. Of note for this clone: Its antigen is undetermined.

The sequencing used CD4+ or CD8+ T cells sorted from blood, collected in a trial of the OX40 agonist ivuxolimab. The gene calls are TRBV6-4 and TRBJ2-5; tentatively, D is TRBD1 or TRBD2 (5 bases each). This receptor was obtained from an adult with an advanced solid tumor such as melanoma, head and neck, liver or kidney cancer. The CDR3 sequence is CASSEAPWGETQYF. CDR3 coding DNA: TGTGCCAGCAGTGAAGCACCGTGGGGGGAGACCCAGTACTTC.